These 13 T cell receptor beta chains were all obtained from the same sample, sequenced in a study of shared clonotypes between healthy human individuals. TCRdb's copy holds only in-frame clones and misses some; the assay was immunoSEQ multiplex PCR. The table records over a million clones, about 76% of them present only once. The sequencing input was memory CD4+ T cells sorted from blood. Subset meaning: CD45RA-negative fraction. The receptors stem from a man between 18 and 35 years old in good health.

The V gene is TRBV5-1, the J gene TRBJ1-1; TRBD1 agrees at 8 bases. CDR1 is SGHRS, CDR2 YFSETQ, per germline. This CDR3 spans 14 amino acids. Trimming took 4 bases from V and 5 from J; bases not matched to a gene: 7. Here the CDR3 DNA reads TGCGCCAGCAGCACCCAGGGGGCGGGAACTGAAGCTTTCTTT. Translating it yields CASSTQGAGTEAFF.

This clone has ten or more counts. V and J are TRBV15 and TRBJ2-1; TRBD1 might be the D (5 bases). Trimming pared 0 bases from V and 8 bases from J, leaving 17 bases between. Germline V gives CDR1 LNHNV, CDR2 YYDKDF (reference sequence). CDR3 size: 16 residues. CDR3: CATSRDKSARVHEQFF. In DNA form, the CDR3 reads TGTGCCACCAGCAGAGATAAAAGCGCCAGGGTCCATGAGCAGTTCTTC. Together with reference TRBV15 and TRBJ2-1, the CDR3 gives the full variable domain: DAMVIQNPRYQVTQFGKPVTLSCSQTLNHNVMYWYQQKSSQAPKLLFHYYDKDFNNEADTPDNFQSRRPNTSFCFLDIRSPGLGDTAMYLCATSRDKSARVHEQFFGPGTRLTVL.

This clone was detected many times. The chain recombines TRBV2 with TRBJ1-2; D remains unclear. CDR1 and CDR2 from the germline V gene are SNHLY and FYNNEI. V gave up 0 bases and J gave up 5 bases, with 7 bases separating them. The CDR3 is made up of 13 amino acids. The CDR3 bases are TGTGCCAGCAGTGAAGCGCGTCGATATGGCTACACCTTC. Protein product: CASSEARRYGYTF.

The chain combines TRBV21-1 with TRBJ1-3. TRBV21-1 is tagged as a pseudogene. The CDR3 contains 16 residues. Written as DNA, the CDR3 is TGTGCCAGCAGCAATCTCCCCCGCCTGACCGGAGACACCATATATTTT. It yields the protein CASSNLPRLTGDTIYF.

The chain employs TRBV19 and TRBJ2-1; 13 nucleotides align to TRBD2. V gave up 3 bases and J gave up 5 bases; unmatched junction bases: 7. This CDR3 spans 17 amino acids. The germline V gene has CDR1 LNHDA and CDR2 SQIVND (reference sequence). The CDR3 protein is CASSMTSGRTVNNEQFF. CDR3 sequence (DNA): TGTGCCAGTAGTATGACTAGCGGGAGGACAGTAAACAATGAGCAGTTCTTC.

Worth noting for this clone: Different DNA sequences within this sample yield the same CDR3. The genes are TRBV2 and TRBJ2-3; 9 nucleotides match TRBD2. V shed 6 bases and J 2 bases; nucleotides not matched to a gene: 3. In germline, CDR1 is SNHLY, CDR2 FYNNEI. The CDR3 has 14 amino acids. The CDR3 DNA follows: TGTGCCAGCAGGCGGGAGGGCCTCACAGATACGCAGTATTTT. It codes for CASRREGLTDTQYF.

This chain uses TRBV30 with TRBJ1-2; D possibly corresponds to TRBD1 (6 bases). The CDR3 runs to 12 residues. Trimming stripped 1 base from V and 8 bases from J, with 11 bases between. Germline V gene lookup returns CDR1 GTSNPN and CDR2 SVGIG (reference sequence). Here the CDR3 reads CAWSDWGLGYTF. CDR3 coding DNA: TGTGCCTGGAGTGATTGGGGGCTCGGCTACACCTTC.

The V gene is TRBV29-1, the J gene TRBJ1-2; 10 bases match TRBD1. CDR3 length equals 13 residues. In germline, CDR1 is SQVTM, CDR2 ANQGSEA. Losses at the gene ends were 8 bases for V and 3 bases for J; bases not matched to a gene: 6. CDR3 in DNA: TGCAGCATGGGACAGGGGACAGACTATGGCTACACCTTC. It is translated as CSMGQGTDYGYTF.

The chain has TRBV13 and TRBJ2-5; D uncertain. Germline-derived CDR1 and CDR2 are PRHDT and FYEKMQ (reference sequence). The CDR3 sequence is 11 residues long. The ends were cut back, 2 bases at V and 4 bases at J, with 2 bases in the middle. CDR3 in DNA: TGTGCCAGCAGCTTAACAGAGACCCAGTACTTC. This codes for CASSLTETQYF.

This clone has only a few counts. This chain links TRBV27 with TRBJ1-1; unclear D gene. Looked up from germline, CDR1 is MNHEY and CDR2 is SMNVEV (reference sequence). V was cut by 6 bases and J by 0 bases, with 14 bases left in between. The CDR3 has 15 residues. CDR3 amino acids: CASSPTRRLNTEAFF. The CDR3 DNA is TGTGCCAGCAGCCCGACAAGAAGGTTGAACACTGAAGCTTTCTTT.

The genes are TRBV19 and TRBJ2-1; TRBD2 aligns across 7 bases. The CDR3 length is 16 residues. J lost 10 bases, V lost 3 bases, and 15 bases had no gene match. Germline V CDR1 and CDR2: LNHDA, SQIVND (reference sequence). This chain's CDR3 is CASSIPQRGPTREQFF. The CDR3 DNA follows: TGTGCCAGTAGTATCCCTCAGCGGGGCCCAACTAGGGAGCAGTTCTTC.

This clone was observed once. The chain combines TRBV13 with TRBJ2-2; D remains ambiguous. V dropped 8 bases and J dropped 3 bases, with 7 bases sitting between them. Germline CDR1 is PRHDT and CDR2 is FYEKMQ (reference sequence). The CDR3 consists of 12 residues. For the CDR3, the DNA is TGTGCCAGCTCCCCGGACACCGGGGAGCTGTTTTTT. It yields the protein CASSPDTGELFF. The variable domain in full, completed from reference TRBV13 and TRBJ2-2, reads AAGVIQSPRHLIKEKRETATLKCYPIPRHDTVYWYQQGPGQDPQFLISFYEKMQSDKGSIPDRFSAQQFSDYHSELNMSSLELGDSALYFCASSPDTGELFFGEGSRLTVL.

V is TRBV9 and J is TRBJ2-3; 9 bases are a match to TRBD2. Germline-derived CDR1 and CDR2 are SGDLS and YYNGEE. The V segment lost 4 bases and the J segment 11 bases; nucleotides outside the gene matches: 11. The CDR3 has 14 residues. CDR3 DNA: TGTGCCAGCAGCCAGGAGCGGGGGGCCGGCGGGCAGTATTTT. Its translation: CASSQERGAGGQYF.